This T cell receptor beta chain was obtained from a study of blood T cell repertoires in COVID-19. The germline V and J ends were trimmed by 7 bases and 2 bases, with 12 bases remaining between them. Per the germline V gene, CDR1 is LNHDA and CDR2 is SQIVND (reference sequence). There are 14 residues in the CDR3. As handled by the study authors: Reference gene primer amplification in the assay estimated nucleated cell counts. TCRdb's copy holds only in-frame clones and misses some; the assay was immunoSEQ multiplex PCR. The V and J calls and clone size were taken over from that table, and D and trimming were inferred from the DNA. The sample has 45,000 to 55,000 clones; about 90% are singletons.

The receptor's source is a human donor in a cohort sampled during active COVID-19. Input material: peripheral blood. The V call is TRBV19, the J call TRBJ1-3; D call uncertain. CDR3 loop: CASTAGGTGNTIYF. The CDR3 nucleotides are TGTGCCAGTACCGCCGGAGGAACTGGAAACACCATATATTTT.